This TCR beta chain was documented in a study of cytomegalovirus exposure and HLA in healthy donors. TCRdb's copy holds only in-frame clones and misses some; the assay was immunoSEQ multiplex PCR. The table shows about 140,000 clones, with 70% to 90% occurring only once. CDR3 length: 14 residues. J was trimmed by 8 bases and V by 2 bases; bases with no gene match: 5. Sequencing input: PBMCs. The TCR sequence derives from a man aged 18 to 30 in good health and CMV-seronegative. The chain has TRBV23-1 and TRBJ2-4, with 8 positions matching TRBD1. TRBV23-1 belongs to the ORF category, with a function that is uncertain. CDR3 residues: CASSQPGQEDIQYF. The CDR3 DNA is TGCGCCAGCAGTCAACCGGGACAGGAGGACATTCAGTACTTC.